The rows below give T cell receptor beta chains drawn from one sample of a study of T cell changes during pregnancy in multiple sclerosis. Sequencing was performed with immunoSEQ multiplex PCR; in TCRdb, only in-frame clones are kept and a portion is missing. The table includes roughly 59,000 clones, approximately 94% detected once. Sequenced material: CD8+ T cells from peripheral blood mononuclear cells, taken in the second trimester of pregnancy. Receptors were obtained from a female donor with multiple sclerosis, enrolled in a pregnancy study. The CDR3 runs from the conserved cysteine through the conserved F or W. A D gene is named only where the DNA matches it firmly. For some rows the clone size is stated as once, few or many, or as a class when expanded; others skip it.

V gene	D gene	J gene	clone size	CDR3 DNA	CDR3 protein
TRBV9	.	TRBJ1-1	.	TGTGCCAGCAGCGTAACGTCCGAACTTCGCCGGGGGGCTGAAGCTTTCTTT	CASSVTSELRRGAEAFF
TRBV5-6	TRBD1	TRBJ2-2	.	TGTGCCAGCAGTTGGACAGGGCTTATCGGGGAGCTGTTTTTT	CASSWTGLIGELFF
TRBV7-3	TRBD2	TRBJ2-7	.	TGTGCCAGCAGCGAGACGGGACTAGCGACCTACGAGCAGTACTTC	CASSETGLATYEQYF
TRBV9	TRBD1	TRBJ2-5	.	TGTGCCAGCAGCGTTGATACAGGGGAAGAGACCCAGTACTTC	CASSVDTGEETQYF
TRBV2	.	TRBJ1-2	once	TGTGCCAGCAGTGGCAGTAACTATGGCTACACCTTC	CASSGSNYGYTF
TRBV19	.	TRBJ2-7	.	TGTGCCAGTAGTGGATCTAGCGCCTACTCCTACGAGCAGTACTTC	CASSGSSAYSYEQYF
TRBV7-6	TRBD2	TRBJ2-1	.	TGTGCCAGCAGCTTGCTAGCGGGAGTTTCTTACAATGAGCAGTTCTTC	CASSLLAGVSYNEQFF
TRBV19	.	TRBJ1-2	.	TGTGCCAGTAGCCCCCGGCCAGGGGACCTCTATGGCTACACCTTC	CASSPRPGDLYGYTF
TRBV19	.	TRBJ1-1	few	TGTGCCAGTAGTCAGACAGATGAAGCTTTCTTT	CASSQTDEAFF
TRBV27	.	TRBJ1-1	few	TGTGCCAGCAGTCTCACAGGTAGCACTGAAGCTTTCTTT	CASSLTGSTEAFF
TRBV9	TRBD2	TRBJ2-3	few	TGTGCCAGCAGCGTAGGACTAGCGGGAGGACCGAGGACTGATACGCAGTATTTT	CASSVGLAGGPRTDTQYF
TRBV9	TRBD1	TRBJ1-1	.	TGTGCCAGCAGCGGAGTGACAGGGGGTACTGAAGCTTTCTTT	CASSGVTGGTEAFF
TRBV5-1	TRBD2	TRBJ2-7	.	TGCGCCAGCAGCTGGGGTAGCGGGAGGTCCTACGAGCAGTACTTC	CASSWGSGRSYEQYF
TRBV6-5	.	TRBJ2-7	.	TGTGCCAGCAGTTTAGCCGCAGCCTACGAGCAGTACTTC	CASSLAAAYEQYF
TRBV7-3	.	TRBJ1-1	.	TGTGCCAGCAGCCCCCAGCCGGGGGGCACTGAAGCTTTCTTT	CASSPQPGGTEAFF
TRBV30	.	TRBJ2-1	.	TGTGCCTGGACTACGAGCTACAATGAGCAGTTCTTC	CAWTTSYNEQFF
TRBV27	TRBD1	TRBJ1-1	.	TGTGCCAGCAGTTTGACAGGGTTGAACACTGAAGCTTTCTTT	CASSLTGLNTEAFF
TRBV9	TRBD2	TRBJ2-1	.	TGTGCCAGCAGCGTGTCTAGCGGTATCAATGAGCAGTTCTTC	CASSVSSGINEQFF
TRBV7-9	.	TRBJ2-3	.	TGTGCCAGCAACTCCGGCAGGGGCGGCACAGATACGCAGTATTTT	CASNSGRGGTDTQYF
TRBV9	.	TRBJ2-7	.	TGTGCCAGCAGCGTATGGGGCGGGGTCGACGAGCAGTACTTC	CASSVWGGVDEQYF
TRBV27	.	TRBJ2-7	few	TGTGCCAGCAGTTCAAGCGGGCTTTCCTACGAGCAGTACTTC	CASSSSGLSYEQYF
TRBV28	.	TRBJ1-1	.	TGTGCCAGCACCCCGTTCGAGCTGATTGACACTGAAGCTTTCTTT	CASTPFELIDTEAFF
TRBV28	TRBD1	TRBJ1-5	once	TGTGCCAGCAGTTTGGGACAGGGCAATCAGCCCCAGCATTTT	CASSLGQGNQPQHF
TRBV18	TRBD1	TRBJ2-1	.	TGTGCCAGCTCATCTCCGACCGGGACAGGGGGCTACAATGAGCAGTTCTTC	CASSSPTGTGGYNEQFF
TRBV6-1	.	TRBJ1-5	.	TGTGCCAGCAGTGAGGGGGGGAAATATCAGCCCCAGCATTTT	CASSEGGKYQPQHF